The 27 T cell receptor beta chains below come from one sample, sequenced in a study of blood T cell repertoires in COVID-19. Produced via immunoSEQ multiplex PCR; TCRdb's table is partial and in-frame only. The sample comprises fewer than 300,000 clones, roughly 80% of which are singletons, and roughly 1.5% rests with the top ten. The sequenced sample consisted of peripheral blood. The receptors were sampled from a human donor with COVID-19, enrolled during active disease. The donor label of this sample is uncertain.

The chain employs TRBV5-1 and TRBJ2-5, with D maybe TRBD2 (6 bases). The germline gives CDR1 SGHRS, CDR2 YFSETQ. This CDR3 has 14 amino acids. V was trimmed by 0 bases and J by 1 base, leaving 7 bases between them. The CDR3, as DNA: TGCGCCAGCAGCTTGGATAGCGGCCAAGAGACCCAGTACTTC. It translates to CASSLDSGQETQYF.

The chain couples TRBV27 to TRBJ2-1; possibly TRBD2 for D (5 bases). This CDR3 has 14 amino acids. V was clipped by 2 bases and J by 3 bases, with 8 bases between them. Per the germline V gene, CDR1 is MNHEY and CDR2 is SMNVEV (reference sequence). This CDR3 is CASSLMSGYNEQFF. The CDR3 DNA sequence: TGTGCCAGCAGTTTAATGAGCGGCTACAATGAGCAGTTCTTC.

The chain combines TRBV20-1 with TRBJ1-2; 11 nucleotides align to TRBD1. From germline, CDR1 is DFQATT and CDR2 SNEGSKA (reference sequence). The CDR3 extends over 13 amino acids. V was pared by 3 bases and J by 8 bases, with 5 bases of the junction left unmatched. The CDR3 region has the DNA TGCAGTGCTAGTGGACAGGGGGCGCGAGGCTACACCTTC. Translated, it gives CSASGQGARGYTF.

This clone was seen more than once but under ten times. The chain combines TRBV28 with TRBJ1-1, with 7 positions matching TRBD1. The CDR3 runs 15 residues. Trimming took 5 bases from V and 0 from J; bases not matched to a gene: 6. Germline values: CDR1 MDHEN, CDR2 SYDVKM. CDR3 in amino acids: CASSARGQMNTEAFF. The CDR3 DNA is TGTGCCAGCAGTGCAAGGGGACAGATGAACACTGAAGCTTTCTTT.

In this sample, this clone turned up a few times. The chain carries TRBV9 and TRBJ1-1; D uncertain. Germline CDR1 SGDLS, CDR2 YYNGEE. This CDR3 is built from 16 residues. Trimming left V 0 bases short and J 3 bases short, with 15 bases between. CDR3 nucleotide sequence: TGTGCCAGCAGCGTAGAGCGTGTAACCTGGGACACTGAAGCTTTCTTT. Residues: CASSVERVTWDTEAFF.

CDR3 protein: CASSTGGGGNTEAFF. The CDR3 coding sequence is TGTGCCAGCAGTACAGGGGGGGGAGGGAACACTGAAGCTTTCTTT. This sequence joins TRBV6-5 and TRBJ1-1; 8 bases agree with TRBD1. Trimming removed 5 bases from V and 1 base from J; junction bases left unmatched: 6. Germline CDR1 MNHEY, CDR2 SVGAGI. The CDR3 totals 15 residues.

The chain links TRBV6-5 to TRBJ2-7; 7 bases line up with TRBD1. V lost 6 bases, J lost 5 bases, and 7 bases stayed unmatched. Germline lookup yields CDR1 MNHEY and CDR2 SVGAGI. CDR3 size: 13 residues. The CDR3 DNA reads TGTGCCAGCAGCCAAGACAGGGTCCACGAGCAGTACTTC. Amino acid sequence: CASSQDRVHEQYF.

The chain links TRBV10-3 to TRBJ2-1; 8 nucleotides align to TRBD2. V shed 3 bases and J 5 bases; nucleotides not matched to a gene: 6. CDR1 is ENHRY and CDR2 is SYGVKD in the germline V gene. This CDR3 is built from 15 residues. CDR3 protein: CAISDTGGHHNEQFF. DNA of the CDR3: TGTGCCATCAGTGATACGGGAGGGCACCACAATGAGCAGTTCTTC.

The genes are TRBV6-5 and TRBJ1-5; maybe TRBD1 (6 bases). The CDR3 extends over 15 amino acids. The V end lost 6 bases, the J end lost 3 bases, and 15 bases lay between the germline ends. Germline CDR1 reads MNHEY; CDR2 reads SVGAGI. DNA of the CDR3: TGTGCCAGCAGGGCGGGCCAGGGGAACAATCAGCCCCAGCATTTT. Its protein is CASRAGQGNNQPQHF.

The gene calls are TRBV5-4 and TRBJ2-7, with D perhaps matching TRBD1 (7 bases). CDR1 and CDR2 from the germline V gene are SGHNT and YYREEE (reference sequence). This CDR3 is built from 15 residues. Trimming stripped 3 bases from V and 3 bases from J, with 16 bases between. The CDR3 protein is CASSSDQGGGYEQYF. The CDR3 DNA reads as TGTGCCAGCAGCTCCGATCAGGGGGGTGGCTACGAGCAGTACTTC.

This clone was detected only once. V is TRBV9 and J is TRBJ2-1; TRBD2 aligns across 16 bases. CDR1 is SGDLS, CDR2 YYNGEE, per germline. This CDR3 region has 23 residues. V lost 0 bases, J lost 0 bases, and 15 bases stayed unmatched. CDR3 in DNA: TGTGCCAGCAGCGTAGGTGGAGGCGACTTGGGACTAGCGGGAGGGCCCTCCTACAATGAGCAGTTCTTC. Amino acid sequence: CASSVGGGDLGLAGGPSYNEQFF.

This chain joins TRBV24-1 and TRBJ2-5; possible D gene TRBD2, 6 bases. V lost 4 bases and J lost 2, with 16 bases in between. The CDR3 consists of 16 residues. The germline V gene has CDR1 KGHDR and CDR2 SFDVKD. In nucleotides, the CDR3 is TGTGCCACCAGTGACCCAACTTTTAGCGGACAAGAGACCCAGTACTTC. Residues: CATSDPTFSGQETQYF.

The chain combines TRBV6-5 with TRBJ2-5, with 7 bases fitting TRBD2. This CDR3 is built from 16 residues. V gave up 4 bases and J gave up 5 bases; unmatched junction bases: 13. Germline V gives CDR1 MNHEY, CDR2 SVGAGI. The CDR3 DNA follows: TGTGCCAGCAGTTTTCTTGGCGGCCAGGGAGGGGAGACCCAGTACTTC. Translation gives CASSFLGGQGGETQYF.

As for this clone: At the DNA level, this CDR3 is encoded by other sequences in the same sample as well. This chain connects TRBV7-2 to TRBJ2-7, with D hard to call. V lost 5 bases and J 1 base, leaving 6 bases between the germline ends. CDR1 SGHTA and CDR2 FQGNSA come from the germline V gene. The CDR3 has 12 amino acids. The CDR3 loop is CASSPSSYEQYF. CDR3 DNA sequence: TGTGCCAGCAGCCCTAGTTCCTACGAGCAGTACTTC.

This clone has just a few counts. The chain joins TRBV28 to TRBJ1-2; unclear D gene. The CDR3 covers 16 residues. Per the germline V gene, CDR1 is MDHEN and CDR2 is SYDVKM. V was clipped by 7 bases and J by 4 bases, with 22 bases between them. Here the CDR3 reads CASTFSRRELSYGYTF. In DNA form, the CDR3 reads TGTGCCAGCACCTTTTCAAGGCGGGAGCTAAGCTATGGCTACACCTTC.

This clone was counted only a few times. The V call is TRBV28, the J call TRBJ1-2, with 9 bases that match TRBD1. Trimming removed 6 bases from V and 6 bases from J; junction bases left unmatched: 11. Germline CDR1 MDHEN, CDR2 SYDVKM. This CDR3 comprises 15 residues. The CDR3 DNA reads TGTGCCAGCAGGGAACAGGGGGCCGGAGTCCATGGCTACACCTTC. It specifies CASREQGAGVHGYTF.

The chain is built from TRBV6-2 or TRBV6-3 and TRBJ1-1, with TRBD1 matching over 7 bases. Trimming cost V 2 bases and J 4 bases; bases outside gene matches: 4. Germline V gene sequence: CDR1 MNHEY, CDR2 SVGEGT. The CDR3 is 14 amino acids. This CDR3 reads CASSYISGGTEAFF. The CDR3 nucleotides read TGTGCCAGCAGTTACATCTCAGGGGGCACTGAAGCTTTCTTT.

The chain employs TRBV4-1 and TRBJ1-5; unclear D gene. From germline, CDR1 is MGHRA and CDR2 YSYEKL. This CDR3 is 17 amino acids long. The V and J ends lost 0 bases and 0 bases respectively, with 12 bases between them. CDR3 DNA: TGCGCCAGCAGCCAAGAATCCACAGAGAATAGCAATCAGCCCCAGCATTTT. Its translation: CASSQESTENSNQPQHF.

The chain joins TRBV14 to TRBJ1-2; no firm D call. Between the trimmed V and J ends, which lost 0 bases and 8 bases, there was a span of 10 bases. The germline V gene has CDR1 SGHDN and CDR2 FVKESK. The CDR3 runs to 13 residues. In DNA, the CDR3 is TGTGCCAGCAGCCAAGAGCGGTTGTACGGCTACACCTTC. It yields the protein CASSQERLYGYTF.

The V gene is TRBV5-1, the J gene TRBJ1-5; D is unresolved. The CDR3 is made up of 15 amino acids. V lost 4 bases and J 9 bases, leaving 20 bases between the germline ends. CDR1 SGHRS and CDR2 YFSETQ come from the germline V gene. CDR3 loop: CASSLSSGGVTPQHF. In DNA form, the CDR3 reads TGCGCCAGCAGCCTCTCGAGCGGTGGAGTGACGCCCCAGCATTTT. The full variable domain, its missing parts supplied by reference TRBV5-1 and TRBJ1-5, is KAGVTQTPRYLIKTRGQQVTLSCSPISGHRSVSWYQQTPGQGLQFLFEYFSETQRNKGNFPGRFSGRQFSNSRSEMNVSTLELGDSALYLCASSLSSGGVTPQHFGDGTRLSIL.

The CDR3 here is CASSTRDRASEAFF. The CDR3 coding sequence is TGTGCCAGCAGCACCCGGGACAGGGCATCTGAAGCTTTCTTT. The chain is built from TRBV9 and TRBJ1-1; 9 nucleotides match TRBD1. Trimming at V came to 4 bases and at J to 6 bases, leaving 7 bases not matched to a gene. Germline loops: CDR1 SGDLS, CDR2 YYNGEE. The CDR3 is 14 amino acids.

The chain employs TRBV9 and TRBJ2-2; 9 positions match TRBD2. Germline V gives CDR1 SGDLS, CDR2 YYNGEE. This CDR3 has 16 amino acids. V was clipped by 0 bases and J by 6 bases; unmatched bases: 6. CDR3 loop: CASSVGLAGAPGELFF. CDR3 sequence (DNA): TGTGCCAGCAGCGTAGGATTAGCGGGAGCCCCCGGGGAGCTGTTTTTT.

The gene calls are TRBV27 and TRBJ1-2, with 8 positions matching TRBD1. CDR1 and CDR2 from the germline V gene are MNHEY and SMNVEV (reference sequence). The CDR3 runs 15 residues. Losses at the gene ends were 4 bases for V and 4 bases for J; bases not matched to a gene: 8. The CDR3, as DNA: TGTGCCAGCAGTTGGCAAACAGGGGGACTCTATGGCTACACCTTC. Translated: CASSWQTGGLYGYTF.

V and J are TRBV7-9 and TRBJ2-7; D may be TRBD2 (6 bases). CDR1 SEHNR and CDR2 FQNEAQ come from the germline V gene (reference sequence). The CDR3 consists of 13 residues. Trimming removed 1 base from V and 7 bases from J, with 11 bases in between. The DNA for the CDR3 is TGTGCCAGCAGCTTAGGGGTTCGGGAGGAGCAGTACTTC. It codes for CASSLGVREEQYF.

V gene TRBV14 combines with J gene TRBJ1-4; D call uncertain. This CDR3 region has 11 residues. Germline CDR1 is SGHDN and CDR2 is FVKESK. Trimming cost V 4 bases and J 5 bases, with 2 bases left between them. The CDR3 here is CASSLNEKLFF. CDR3 bases: TGTGCCAGCAGCCTAAATGAAAAACTGTTTTTT.

V usage is TRBV20-1 and J usage is TRBJ2-5, with 7 bases identical to TRBD1. Trimming at V came to 3 bases and at J to 5 bases, leaving 9 bases not matched to a gene. The CDR3 totals 14 residues. Germline values: CDR1 DFQATT, CDR2 SNEGSKA (reference sequence). The CDR3 DNA is TGCAGTGCTAGTCCTCCTAGGGGGCAGGAGACCCAGTACTTC. Its protein product is CSASPPRGQETQYF.

V usage is TRBV2 and J usage is TRBJ1-1; 7 bases map to TRBD1. The germline V gene has CDR1 SNHLY and CDR2 FYNNEI. With V trimmed by 1 base and J by 5 bases, 4 bases remained unmatched. CDR3 size: 14 residues. CDR3 sequence: CASSEDRGGTEAFF. The DNA of the CDR3 is TGTGCCAGCAGTGAAGACAGGGGAGGTACTGAAGCTTTCTTT.